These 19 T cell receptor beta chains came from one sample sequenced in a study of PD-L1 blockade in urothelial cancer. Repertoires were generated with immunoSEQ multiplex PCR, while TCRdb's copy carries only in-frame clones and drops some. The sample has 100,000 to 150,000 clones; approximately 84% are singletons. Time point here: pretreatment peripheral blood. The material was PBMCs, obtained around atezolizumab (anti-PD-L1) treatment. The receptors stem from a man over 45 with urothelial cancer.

The CDR3 protein is CASSFGVPGEKLFF. Here the CDR3 DNA reads TGTGCCAGCAGCTTCGGGGTCCCTGGGGAAAAACTGTTTTTT. This chain links TRBV13 with TRBJ1-4; no firm D call. Trimming removed 3 bases at V and 8 bases at J, with 13 bases between. The CDR3 extends over 14 amino acids. In germline, CDR1 is PRHDT, CDR2 FYEKMQ (reference sequence).

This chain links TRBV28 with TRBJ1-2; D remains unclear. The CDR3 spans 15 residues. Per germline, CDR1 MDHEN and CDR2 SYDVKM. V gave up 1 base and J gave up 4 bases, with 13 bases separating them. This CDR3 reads CASSLSAGGIYGYTF. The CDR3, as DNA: TGTGCCAGCAGTTTATCCGCGGGAGGAATCTATGGCTACACCTTC.

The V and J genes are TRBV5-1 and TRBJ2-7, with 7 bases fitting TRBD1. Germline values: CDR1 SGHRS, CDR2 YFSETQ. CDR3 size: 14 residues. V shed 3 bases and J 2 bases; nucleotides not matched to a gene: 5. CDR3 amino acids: CASSSGQSTYEQYF. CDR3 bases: TGCGCCAGCAGCTCGGGACAGAGCACCTACGAGCAGTACTTC. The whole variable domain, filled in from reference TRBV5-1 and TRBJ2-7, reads KAGVTQTPRYLIKTRGQQVTLSCSPISGHRSVSWYQQTPGQGLQFLFEYFSETQRNKGNFPGRFSGRQFSNSRSEMNVSTLELGDSALYLCASSSGQSTYEQYFGPGTRLTVT.

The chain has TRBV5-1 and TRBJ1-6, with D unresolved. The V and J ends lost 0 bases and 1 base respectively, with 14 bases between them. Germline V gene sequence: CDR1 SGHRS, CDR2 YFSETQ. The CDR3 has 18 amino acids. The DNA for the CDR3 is TGCGCCAGCAGCTTGGCCCCCCAAAGGCGGTCCTATAATTCACCCCTCCACTTT. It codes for CASSLAPQRRSYNSPLHF.

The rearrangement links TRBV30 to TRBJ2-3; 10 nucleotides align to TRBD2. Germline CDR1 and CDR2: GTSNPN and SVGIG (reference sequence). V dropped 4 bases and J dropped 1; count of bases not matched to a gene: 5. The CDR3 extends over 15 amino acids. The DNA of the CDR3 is TGTGCCTGGACCCTAGCGGGAGCTGGCACAGATACGCAGTATTTT. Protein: CAWTLAGAGTDTQYF. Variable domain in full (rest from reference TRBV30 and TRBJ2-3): SQTIHQWPATLVQPVGSPLSLECTVEGTSNPNLYWYRQAAGRGLQLLFYSVGIGQISSEVPQNLSASRPQDRQFILSSKKLLLSDSGFYLCAWTLAGAGTDTQYFGPGTRLTVL.

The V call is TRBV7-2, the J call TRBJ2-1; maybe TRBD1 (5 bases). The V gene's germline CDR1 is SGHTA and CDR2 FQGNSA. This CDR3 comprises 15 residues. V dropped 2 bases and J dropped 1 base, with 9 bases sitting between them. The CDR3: CASSLSRVSYNEQFF. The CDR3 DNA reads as TGTGCCAGCAGCTTAAGCAGGGTTTCCTACAATGAGCAGTTCTTC.

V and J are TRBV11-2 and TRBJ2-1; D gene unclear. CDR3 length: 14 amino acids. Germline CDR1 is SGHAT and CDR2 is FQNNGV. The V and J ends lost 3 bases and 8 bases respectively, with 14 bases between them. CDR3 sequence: CASSLPPKLHEQFF. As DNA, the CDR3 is TGTGCCAGCAGCTTGCCTCCCAAGCTCCATGAGCAGTTCTTC.

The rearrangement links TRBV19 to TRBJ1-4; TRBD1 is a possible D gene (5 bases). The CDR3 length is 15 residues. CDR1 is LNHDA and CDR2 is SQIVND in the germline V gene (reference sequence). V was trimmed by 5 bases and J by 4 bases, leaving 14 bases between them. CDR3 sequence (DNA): TGTGCCAGTAGTCCCCAGCGACAGAATAATGAAAAACTGTTTTTT. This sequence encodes CASSPQRQNNEKLFF.

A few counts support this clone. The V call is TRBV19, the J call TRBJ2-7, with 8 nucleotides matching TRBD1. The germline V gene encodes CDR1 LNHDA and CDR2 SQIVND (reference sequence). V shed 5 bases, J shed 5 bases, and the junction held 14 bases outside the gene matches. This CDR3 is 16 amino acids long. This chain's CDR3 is CASSSGTGGLLNEQYF. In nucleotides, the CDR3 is TGTGCCAGTAGTTCGGGGACAGGAGGCTTGCTCAACGAGCAGTACTTC. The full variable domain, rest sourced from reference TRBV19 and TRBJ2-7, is DGGITQSPKYLFRKEGQNVTLSCEQNLNHDAMYWYRQDPGQGLRLIYYSQIVNDFQKGDIAEGYSVSREKKESFPLTVTSAQKNPTAFYLCASSSGTGGLLNEQYFGPGTRLTVT.

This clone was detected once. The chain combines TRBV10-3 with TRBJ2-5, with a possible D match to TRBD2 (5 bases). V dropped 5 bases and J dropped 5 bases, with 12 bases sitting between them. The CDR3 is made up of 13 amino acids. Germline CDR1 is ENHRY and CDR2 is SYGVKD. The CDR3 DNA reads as TGTGCCATCAGTTACGAGCGCGGGGAGACCCAGTACTTC. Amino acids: CAISYERGETQYF.

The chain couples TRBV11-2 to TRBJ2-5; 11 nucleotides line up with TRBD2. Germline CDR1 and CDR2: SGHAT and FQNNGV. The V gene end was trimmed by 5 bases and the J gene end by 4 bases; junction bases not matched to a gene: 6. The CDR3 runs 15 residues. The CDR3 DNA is TGTGCCAGCAGCACCAAAACTAGCGGGAGAGAGACCCAGTACTTC. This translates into CASSTKTSGRETQYF.

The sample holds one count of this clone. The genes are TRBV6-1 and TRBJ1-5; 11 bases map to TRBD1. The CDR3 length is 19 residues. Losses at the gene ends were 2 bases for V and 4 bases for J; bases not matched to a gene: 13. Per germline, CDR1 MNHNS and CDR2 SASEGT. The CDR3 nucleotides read TGTGCCAGCAGTGAAAGAAGGACAGGGGGCCTCCCCAGAAATCAGCCCCAGCATTTT. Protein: CASSERRTGGLPRNQPQHF.

CDR3 residues: CASRLGGLDTAQYF. The CDR3 DNA is TGCGCCAGCCGACTAGGCGGGTTGGATACGGCCCAGTACTTC. V is TRBV5-1 and J is TRBJ2-5, with a tentative D call TRBD2 (6 bases). Germline V gene lookup returns CDR1 SGHRS and CDR2 YFSETQ. CDR3 size: 14 residues. Trimming removed 7 bases from V and 9 bases from J, with 22 bases in between.

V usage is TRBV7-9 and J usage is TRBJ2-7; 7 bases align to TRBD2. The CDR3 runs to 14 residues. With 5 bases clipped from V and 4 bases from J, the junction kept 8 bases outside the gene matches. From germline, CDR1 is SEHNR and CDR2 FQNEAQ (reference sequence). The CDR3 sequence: CASSGSLGGYEQYF. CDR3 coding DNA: TGTGCCAGCAGCGGATCCCTGGGGGGGTACGAGCAGTACTTC.

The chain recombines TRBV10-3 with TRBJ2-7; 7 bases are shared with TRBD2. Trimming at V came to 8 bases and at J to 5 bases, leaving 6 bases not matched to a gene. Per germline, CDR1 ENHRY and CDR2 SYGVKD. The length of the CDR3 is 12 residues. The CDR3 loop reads CAISTSIHEQYF. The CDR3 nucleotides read TGTGCCATCTCGACTAGCATCCACGAGCAGTACTTC.

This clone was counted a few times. CDR3 amino acids: CASSIERGNQETQYF. The CDR3 DNA reads as TGTGCCAGTAGTATAGAAAGGGGGAACCAAGAGACCCAGTACTTC. J is TRBJ2-5 and V is TRBV19; TRBD1 might be the D (6 bases). Germline CDR1 LNHDA, CDR2 SQIVND (reference sequence). Deletions cut 0 bases from V and 0 bases from J, with 8 bases between. This CDR3 has 15 amino acids.

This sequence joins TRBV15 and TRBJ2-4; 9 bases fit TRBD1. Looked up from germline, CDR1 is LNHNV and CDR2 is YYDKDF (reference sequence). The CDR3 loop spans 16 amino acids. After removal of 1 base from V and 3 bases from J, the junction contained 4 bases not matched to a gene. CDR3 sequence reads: CATSRAGTGHKNIQYF. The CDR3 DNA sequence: TGTGCCACCAGCAGAGCCGGGACAGGGCACAAAAACATTCAGTACTTC.

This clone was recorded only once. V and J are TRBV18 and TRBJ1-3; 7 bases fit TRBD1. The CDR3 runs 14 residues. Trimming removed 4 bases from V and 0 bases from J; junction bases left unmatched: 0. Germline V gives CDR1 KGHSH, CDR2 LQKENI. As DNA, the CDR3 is TGTGCCAGCTCACGGGACAGCTCTGGAAACACCATATATTTT. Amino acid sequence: CASSRDSSGNTIYF.

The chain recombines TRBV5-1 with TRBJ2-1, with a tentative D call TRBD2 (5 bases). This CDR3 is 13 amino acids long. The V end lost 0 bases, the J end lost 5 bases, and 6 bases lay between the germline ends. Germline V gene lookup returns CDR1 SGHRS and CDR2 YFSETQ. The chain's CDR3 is CASSLGENNEQFF. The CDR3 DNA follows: TGCGCCAGCAGCTTGGGGGAGAACAATGAGCAGTTCTTC.